This T cell receptor beta chain was obtained from a study of beta chain features in type 1 diabetes. Blood was drawn once from each donor into heparinised tubes. The draws averaged roughly 120 mL. Purity above 98% was achieved in all sorted populations. Sequenced material consisted of expressed TCRB transcripts (all of the isolated RNA was reverse transcribed). Clones were read by immunoSEQ multiplex PCR, and TCRdb kept only the in-frame ones, dropping some. The sample yields about 620,000 clones, roughly 15% seen once. This CDR3 has 11 amino acids. V shed 7 bases and J shed 1 base, with 4 bases lying between them. The germline V gene has CDR1 SGHAT and CDR2 FQNNGV.

The origin of this receptor is a young man in good health. Input material: naive CD4+ T cells from blood. This chain links TRBV11-2 with TRBJ1-1; the D is unclear. DNA for the CDR3: TGTGCCAGCAAGGAGAACACTGAAGCTTTCTTT. Its protein product is CASKENTEAFF.